The source of this T cell receptor (beta chain) is a study of control samples from healthy donors and cancer patients. TCRdb keeps only in-frame clones here, not all; method: immunoSEQ multiplex PCR. The data show fewer than 200,000 clones, roughly 95% seen once. Trimming pared 2 bases from V and 1 base from J, leaving 5 bases between. Germline lookup yields CDR1 LGHNA and CDR2 YNFKEQ. The CDR3 loop spans 13 amino acids. The sample holds one count of this clone. This TCR derives from a woman in her thirties in good health. This chain connects TRBV4-2 to TRBJ1-1; D is unresolved. Sequences were obtained from blood. CDR3 bases: TGTGCCAGCAGCCAAACACGGAACACTGAAGCTTTCTTT. This codes for CASSQTRNTEAFF.